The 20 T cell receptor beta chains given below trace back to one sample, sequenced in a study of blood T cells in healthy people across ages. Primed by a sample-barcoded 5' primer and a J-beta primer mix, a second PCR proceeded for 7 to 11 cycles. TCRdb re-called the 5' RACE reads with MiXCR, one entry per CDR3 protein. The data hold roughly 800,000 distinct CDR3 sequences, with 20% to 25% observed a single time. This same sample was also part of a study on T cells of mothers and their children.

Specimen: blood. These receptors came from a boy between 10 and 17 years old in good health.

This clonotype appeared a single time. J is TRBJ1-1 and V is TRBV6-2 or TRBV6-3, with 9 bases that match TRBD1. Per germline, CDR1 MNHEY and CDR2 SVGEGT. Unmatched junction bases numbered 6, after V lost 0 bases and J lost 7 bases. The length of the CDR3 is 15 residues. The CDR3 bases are TGTGCCAGCAGTTACTCGTGGGGACAGGGCCATGAAGCTTTCTTT. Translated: CASSYSWGQGHEAFF.

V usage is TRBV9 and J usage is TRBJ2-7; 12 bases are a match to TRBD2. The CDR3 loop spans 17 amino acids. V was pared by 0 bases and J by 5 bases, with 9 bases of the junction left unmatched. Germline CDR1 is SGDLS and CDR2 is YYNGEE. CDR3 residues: CASSVAPSGRGKDEQYF. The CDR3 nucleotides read TGTGCCAGCAGCGTAGCGCCTAGCGGGAGGGGTAAAGACGAGCAGTACTTC.

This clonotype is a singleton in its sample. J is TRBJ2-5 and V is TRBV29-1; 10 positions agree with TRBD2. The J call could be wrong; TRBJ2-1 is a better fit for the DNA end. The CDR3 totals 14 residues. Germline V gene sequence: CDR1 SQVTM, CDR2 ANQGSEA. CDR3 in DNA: TGCAGCGTTGTCCTAGCGGGGGAAGGTTATGAGCAGTTCTTC. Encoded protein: CSVVLAGEGYEQFF.

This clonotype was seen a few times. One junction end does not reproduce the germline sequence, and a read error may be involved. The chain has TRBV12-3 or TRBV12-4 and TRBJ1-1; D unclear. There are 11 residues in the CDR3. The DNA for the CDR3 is TGTGCCAGCAGTGTGAAAACTGAAGCTTTCTTT. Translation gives CASSVKTEAFF.

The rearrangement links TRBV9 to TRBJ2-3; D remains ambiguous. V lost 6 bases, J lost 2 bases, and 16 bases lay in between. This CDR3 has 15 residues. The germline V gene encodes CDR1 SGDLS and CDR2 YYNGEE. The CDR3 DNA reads TGTGCCAGCACCAAGACCTTTTTTTCCACAGATACGCAGTATTTT. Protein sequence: CASTKTFFSTDTQYF.

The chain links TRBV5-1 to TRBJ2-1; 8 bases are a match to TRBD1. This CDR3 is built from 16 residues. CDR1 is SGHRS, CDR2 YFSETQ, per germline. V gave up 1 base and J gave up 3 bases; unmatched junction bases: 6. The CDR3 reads CASSLSQGAFYNEQFF. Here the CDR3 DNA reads TGCGCCAGCAGCTTGTCTCAGGGGGCGTTCTACAATGAGCAGTTCTTC.

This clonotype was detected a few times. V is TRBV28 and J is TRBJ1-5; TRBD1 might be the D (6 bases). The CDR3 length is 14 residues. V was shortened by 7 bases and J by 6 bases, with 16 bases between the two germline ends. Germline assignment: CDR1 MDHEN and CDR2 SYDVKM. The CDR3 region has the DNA TGTGCCAGCACCAAGGGGGTGCAGGTTCAGCCCCAGCATTTT. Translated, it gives CASTKGVQVQPQHF.

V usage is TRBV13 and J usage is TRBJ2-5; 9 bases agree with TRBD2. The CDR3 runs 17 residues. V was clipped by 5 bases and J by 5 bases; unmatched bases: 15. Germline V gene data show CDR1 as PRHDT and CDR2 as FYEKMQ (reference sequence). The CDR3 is CASSPAGSGGSGETQYF. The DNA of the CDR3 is TGTGCCAGCAGCCCCGCAGGTAGCGGGGGCTCGGGGGAGACCCAGTACTTC. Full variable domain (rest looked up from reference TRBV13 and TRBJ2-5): AAGVIQSPRHLIKEKRETATLKCYPIPRHDTVYWYQQGPGQDPQFLISFYEKMQSDKGSIPDRFSAQQFSDYHSELNMSSLELGDSALYFCASSPAGSGGSGETQYFGPGTRLLVL.

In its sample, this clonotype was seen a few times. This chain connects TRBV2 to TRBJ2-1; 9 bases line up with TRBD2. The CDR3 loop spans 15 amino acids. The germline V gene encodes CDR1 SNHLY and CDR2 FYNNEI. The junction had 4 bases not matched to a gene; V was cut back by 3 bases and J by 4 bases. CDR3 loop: CASSDGGRAYNEQFF. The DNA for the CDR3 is TGTGCCAGCAGTGATGGCGGGAGGGCTTACAATGAGCAGTTCTTC.

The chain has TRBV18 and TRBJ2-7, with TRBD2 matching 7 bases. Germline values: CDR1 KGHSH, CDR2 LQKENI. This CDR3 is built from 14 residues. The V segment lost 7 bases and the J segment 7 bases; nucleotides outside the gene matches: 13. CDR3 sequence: CASFSGGDPVEQYF. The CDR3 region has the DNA TGTGCCAGCTTCTCGGGGGGAGACCCTGTGGAGCAGTACTTC.

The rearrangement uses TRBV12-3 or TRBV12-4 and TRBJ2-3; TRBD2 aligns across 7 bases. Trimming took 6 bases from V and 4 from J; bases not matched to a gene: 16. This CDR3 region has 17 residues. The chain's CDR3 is CASSFVGIGGSADTQYF. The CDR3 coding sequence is TGTGCCAGCAGCTTTGTGGGTATTGGCGGGAGCGCAGATACGCAGTATTTT.

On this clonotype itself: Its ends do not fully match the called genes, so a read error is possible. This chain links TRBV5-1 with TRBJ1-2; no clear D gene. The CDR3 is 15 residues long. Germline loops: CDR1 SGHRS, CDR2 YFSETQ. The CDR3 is CASSSEGGGDYGYTF. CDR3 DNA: TGCGCCAGCAGCTCGGAGGGTGGAGGAGACTATGGCTACACTTTC.

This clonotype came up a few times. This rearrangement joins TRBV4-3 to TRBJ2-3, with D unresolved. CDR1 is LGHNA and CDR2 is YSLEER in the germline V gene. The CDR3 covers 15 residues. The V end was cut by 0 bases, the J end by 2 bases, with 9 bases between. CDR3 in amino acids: CASSQERTLTDTQYF. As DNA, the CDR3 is TGCGCCAGCAGCCAAGAAAGGACCCTCACAGATACGCAGTATTTT.

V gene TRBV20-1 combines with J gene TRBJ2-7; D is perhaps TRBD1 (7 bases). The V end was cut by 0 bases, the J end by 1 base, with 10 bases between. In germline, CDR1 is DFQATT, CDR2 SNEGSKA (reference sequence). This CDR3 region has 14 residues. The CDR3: CSAREGGQSYEQYF. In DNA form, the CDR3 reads TGCAGTGCTAGAGAGGGGGGACAGTCCTACGAGCAGTACTTC.

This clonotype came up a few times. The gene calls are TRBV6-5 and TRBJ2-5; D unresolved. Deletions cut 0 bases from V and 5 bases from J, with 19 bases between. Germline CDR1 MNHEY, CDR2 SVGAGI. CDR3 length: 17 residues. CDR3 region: CASSYSLDALVMETQYF. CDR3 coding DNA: TGTGCCAGCAGTTACTCCTTAGACGCCCTGGTAATGGAGACCCAGTACTTC.

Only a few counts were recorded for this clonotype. The CDR3 spells CSVGGTGSYEQYF. The CDR3 DNA sequence: TGCAGCGTGGGGGGGACAGGGTCCTACGAGCAGTACTTC. The chain uses TRBV29-1 and TRBJ2-7; 9 bases are shared with TRBD1. Per the germline V gene, CDR1 is SQVTM and CDR2 is ANQGSEA. Trimming removed 6 bases from V and 1 base from J; junction bases left unmatched: 4. The CDR3 is made up of 13 amino acids.

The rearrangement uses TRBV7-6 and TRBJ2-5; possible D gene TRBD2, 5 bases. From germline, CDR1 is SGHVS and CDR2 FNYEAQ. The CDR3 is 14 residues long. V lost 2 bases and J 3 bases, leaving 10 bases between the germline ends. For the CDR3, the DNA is TGTGCCAGCAGCTTACAGCCGGGAAAAGAGACCCAGTACTTC. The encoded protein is CASSLQPGKETQYF.

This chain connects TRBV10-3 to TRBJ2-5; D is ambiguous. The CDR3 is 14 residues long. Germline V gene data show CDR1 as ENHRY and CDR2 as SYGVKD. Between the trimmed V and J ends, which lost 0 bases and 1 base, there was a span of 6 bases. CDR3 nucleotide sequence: TGTGCCATCAGTGAGTCAGGACCCCAAGAGACCCAGTACTTC. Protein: CAISESGPQETQYF.

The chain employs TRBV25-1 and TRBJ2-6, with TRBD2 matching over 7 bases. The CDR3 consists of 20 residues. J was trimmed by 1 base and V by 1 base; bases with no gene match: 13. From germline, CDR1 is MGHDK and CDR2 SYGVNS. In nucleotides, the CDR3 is TGTGCCAGCAGTGAATCCGAGGGAGCGGGGCACCTTTCTGGGGCCAACGTCCTGACTTTC. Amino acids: CASSESEGAGHLSGANVLTF. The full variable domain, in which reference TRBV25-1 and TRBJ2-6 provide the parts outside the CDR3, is EADIYQTPRYLVIGTGKKITLECSQTMGHDKMYWYQQDPGMELHLIHYSYGVNSTEKGDLSSESTVSRIRTEHFPLTLESARPSHTSQYLCASSESEGAGHLSGANVLTFGAGSRLTVL.

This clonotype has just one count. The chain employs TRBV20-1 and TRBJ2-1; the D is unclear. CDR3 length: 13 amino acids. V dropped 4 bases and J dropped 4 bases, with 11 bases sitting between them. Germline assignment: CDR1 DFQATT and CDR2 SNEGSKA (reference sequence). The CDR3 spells CSANPFGYNEQFF. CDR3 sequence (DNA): TGCAGTGCTAACCCTTTCGGGTACAATGAGCAGTTCTTC.